Following are 10 T cell receptor beta chains from one sample sequenced in a study of cytomegalovirus exposure and HLA in healthy donors. Primers for the PCR totalled 60 Vbeta and 13 Jbeta. Sequencing used immunoSEQ multiplex PCR; TCRdb keeps in-frame clones, though not all of them. Here the sample spans under 130,000 clones, approximately 14% being singletons. The material sequenced was PBMCs. The receptors shown here come from a female donor in good health and CMV-seronegative.

J is TRBJ2-3 and V is TRBV29-1; maybe TRBD2 (5 bases). CDR1 is SQVTM and CDR2 is ANQGSEA in the germline V gene. V lost 8 bases to trimming and J lost 2 bases, with 14 bases between them. CDR3 length: 13 residues. Written as DNA, the CDR3 is TGCAGCCTGGCCGGGAAGCTCACAGATACGCAGTATTTT. Encoded protein: CSLAGKLTDTQYF.

The chain employs TRBV5-1 and TRBJ1-4; 7 positions agree with TRBD1. CDR1 and CDR2 from the germline V gene are SGHRS and YFSETQ. The CDR3 has 14 amino acids. The V gene end was trimmed by 6 bases and the J gene end by 6 bases; junction bases not matched to a gene: 8. The CDR3 coding sequence is TGCGCCAGCAATGGCGGACAGGCGGATGAAAAACTGTTTTTT. This encodes CASNGGQADEKLFF.

This clone showed up just a few times. An end of the junction differs from the germline gene, which may be a read error. V and J are TRBV5-4 and TRBJ1-1; no clear D gene. This CDR3 is built from 13 residues. Germline loops: CDR1 SGHNT, CDR2 YYREEE (reference sequence). CDR3 amino acids: CAGRQVSNTEAFF. The CDR3 nucleotides are TGTGCCGGCAGGCAGGTCTCGAACACTGAAGCTTTCTTT. Combining the CDR3 with reference TRBV5-4 and TRBJ1-1 gives the whole variable domain ETGVTQSPTHLIKTRGQQVTLRCSSQSGHNTVSWYQQALGQGPQFIFQYYREEENGRGNFPPRFSGLQFPNYSSELNVNALELDDSALYLCAGRQVSNTEAFFGQGTRLTVV.

V gene TRBV15 combines with J gene TRBJ1-2, with 8 bases aligning to TRBD1. V lost 6 bases, J lost 7 bases, and 4 bases stayed unmatched. CDR1 and CDR2 from the germline V gene are LNHNV and YYDKDF (reference sequence). This CDR3 region has 12 residues. Written as DNA, the CDR3 is TGTGCCACCAGTGGGCAGGGGGCTGGCTACACCTTC. This encodes CATSGQGAGYTF.

This clone came up a few times. The V call is TRBV5-6, the J call TRBJ2-5; TRBD2 matches 7 bases. Germline CDR1 and CDR2: SGHDT and YYEEEE. The CDR3 extends over 13 amino acids. V trimming: 4 bases; J trimming: 8 bases; junction bases outside the gene matches: 8. The DNA for the CDR3 is TGTGCCAGCAGCCCTGGACTAGGGCATACCCAGTACTTC. Residues: CASSPGLGHTQYF. The full variable domain, with the rest looked up from reference TRBV5-6 and TRBJ2-5, is DAGVTQSPTHLIKTRGQQVTLRCSPKSGHDTVSWYQQALGQGPQFIFQYYEEEERQRGNFPDRFSGHQFPNYSSELNVNALLLGDSALYLCASSPGLGHTQYFGPGTRLLVL.

The V and J genes are TRBV4-2 and TRBJ2-1; 7 bases line up with TRBD2. Trimming took 1 base from V and 4 from J; bases not matched to a gene: 7. The germline CDR1 and CDR2 sequences are LGHNA and YNFKEQ. CDR3 length equals 16 residues. The CDR3 loop reads CASSQAAGEAYNEQFF. DNA for the CDR3: TGTGCCAGCAGCCAAGCCGCGGGAGAGGCATACAATGAGCAGTTCTTC.

This clone was seen a handful of times. The rearrangement links TRBV6-1 to TRBJ2-2, with unresolved D. The V and J ends lost 3 bases and 10 bases respectively, with 6 bases between them. Germline CDR1 MNHNS, CDR2 SASEGT. The CDR3 is made up of 11 amino acids. The DNA of the CDR3 is TGTGCCAGCAGTGAGTTTAAGGAGCTGTTTTTT. Amino acids: CASSEFKELFF.

This clone was seen a handful of times. This sequence joins TRBV7-2 and TRBJ2-1; D is unclear. The V gene's germline CDR1 is SGHTA and CDR2 FQGNSA. The CDR3 has 14 residues. Trimming took off 5 bases at V and 4 bases at J, with 12 bases between the two ends. The CDR3 nucleotides read TGTGCCAGCAGCCCAGACCTAGGTTACAATGAGCAGTTCTTC. This translates into CASSPDLGYNEQFF.

This clone occurred a few times. The chain has TRBV7-9 and TRBJ1-5; 7 positions match TRBD1. The germline V gene has CDR1 SEHNR and CDR2 FQNEAQ (reference sequence). The V segment lost 8 bases and the J segment 7 bases; nucleotides outside the gene matches: 14. CDR3 size: 15 residues. CDR3 DNA sequence: TGTGCCAGCCCCCCCCTTGGGACAGACATACAGCCCCAGCATTTT. It is translated as CASPPLGTDIQPQHF.

Concerning this clone: The final CDR3 position lacks the conserved phenylalanine or tryptophan, pointing to a likely read error. V and J are TRBV27 and TRBJ2-7; D is possibly TRBD1 (5 bases). Between the trimmed V and J ends, which lost 2 bases and 8 bases, there was a span of 16 bases. CDR1 and CDR2 from the germline V gene are MNHEY and SMNVEV (reference sequence). The CDR3 has 14 residues. The CDR3 sequence is CASSLTQGSTQQYL. The CDR3 bases are TGTGCCAGCAGTTTAACGCAGGGATCAACCCAGCAGTACCTC.